Shown below are 10 T cell receptor beta chains from a single sample sequenced in a study of T cells in Graves' hyperthyroidism and ophthalmopathy. Amplification targeted TCR beta CDR3 regions from RNA transcripts. The HTBI primer set was used in a first-round RT-PCR of the TCR CDR3. TCRdb reanalysed the multiplex PCR reads using MiXCR and keeps one entry per CDR3 protein. The data hold around 700,000 distinct CDR3 sequences, with approximately 18% observed a single time. Sequenced: blood. The receptors come from a woman between 50 and 59 years old with Graves' hyperthyroidism that later progressed to Graves' ophthalmopathy.

In nucleotides, the CDR3 is TGCAGTGCTAGAGGAAATATGAGGGACAACCCCTACGAGCAGTACTTC. This translates into CSARGNMRDNPYEQYF. The chain uses TRBV20-1 and TRBJ2-7; maybe TRBD1 (6 bases). The length of the CDR3 is 16 residues. V was cut by 1 base and J by 2 bases, with 18 bases left in between. Germline-derived CDR1 and CDR2 are DFQATT and SNEGSKA (reference sequence).

This clonotype was observed a few times. V gene TRBV20-1 combines with J gene TRBJ2-7, with TRBD2 identical over 10 bases. This CDR3 contains 14 residues. J lost 5 bases, V lost 5 bases, and 9 bases had no gene match. The germline V gene encodes CDR1 DFQATT and CDR2 SNEGSKA (reference sequence). CDR3 sequence (DNA): TGCAGTGCTGACCCCGGGACTAGCGTCCACGAGCAGTACTTC. This encodes CSADPGTSVHEQYF.

This clonotype was found a few times. The rearrangement uses TRBV4-1 and TRBJ1-1; D perhaps matches TRBD1 (5 bases). Germline V lookup: CDR1 MGHRA, CDR2 YSYEKL. This CDR3 comprises 15 residues. Trimming removed 3 bases from V and 0 bases from J, with 11 bases in between. The CDR3 reads CASSQGGIMNTEAFF. The CDR3, as DNA: TGCGCCAGCAGCCAGGGGGGGATCATGAACACTGAAGCTTTCTTT.

The chain links TRBV12-3 or TRBV12-4 to TRBJ1-1, with 9 bases identical to TRBD1. The CDR3 is made up of 16 amino acids. With 3 bases clipped from V and 2 bases from J, the junction kept 7 bases outside the gene matches. The CDR3 spells CASSFPGTGFNTEAFF. In nucleotides, the CDR3 is TGTGCCAGCAGTTTCCCCGGGACAGGGTTTAACACTGAAGCTTTCTTT.

This clonotype was recorded once. The chain is built from TRBV15 and TRBJ1-6; D unclear. The germline CDR1 and CDR2 sequences are LNHNV and YYDKDF (reference sequence). The V end lost 4 bases, the J end lost 4 bases, and 11 bases lay between the germline ends. The CDR3 is made up of 15 amino acids. The CDR3 sequence is CATSTGEGYNSPLHF. CDR3 nucleotide sequence: TGTGCCACCAGCACGGGTGAGGGTTATAATTCACCCCTCCACTTT.

This chain uses TRBV15 with TRBJ2-4; D may match TRBD1 or TRBD2 (5 bases each). This CDR3 is built from 14 residues. V gave up 5 bases and J gave up 5 bases, with 13 bases separating them. Germline CDR1 and CDR2: LNHNV and YYDKDF (reference sequence). In nucleotides, the CDR3 is TGTGCCACCAGCGGGGGTGGGTTCGAAAACATTCAGTACTTC. Translating gives CATSGGGFENIQYF.

This clonotype was counted many times. The gene calls are TRBV20-1 and TRBJ1-6; D unclear. CDR1 is DFQATT and CDR2 is SNEGSKA in the germline V gene (reference sequence). V was pared by 0 bases and J by 3 bases, with 6 bases between. The length of the CDR3 is 14 residues. The CDR3 DNA reads TGCAGTGCTAGAGAGGTCCTCTATAATTCACCCCTCCACTTT. Its protein is CSAREVLYNSPLHF.

The J gene is TRBJ2-1, the V gene TRBV10-3, with 8 bases that match TRBD1. The V and J ends lost 4 bases and 5 bases, in that order; junction bases with no gene match: 7. Germline V gene data show CDR1 as ENHRY and CDR2 as SYGVKD. The CDR3 extends over 15 amino acids. This chain's CDR3 is CAISASQGADNEQFF. The CDR3 nucleotides read TGTGCCATCAGTGCCTCTCAGGGGGCCGACAATGAGCAGTTCTTC.

This clonotype was detected a few times. The V and J genes are TRBV20-1 and TRBJ2-7; the match to TRBD1 covers 11 bases. J gave up 7 bases and V 6 bases, and 5 bases lay outside the gene matches. CDR3 length equals 12 residues. Germline V CDR1 and CDR2: DFQATT, SNEGSKA (reference sequence). Written as DNA, the CDR3 is TGCAGTGCCCCGGACAGGGGGCGTGAGCAGTACTTC. Protein product: CSAPDRGREQYF.

This clonotype was counted many times. This sequence joins TRBV12-3 or TRBV12-4 and TRBJ1-2; 8 nucleotides align to TRBD1. After removal of 5 bases from V and 5 bases from J, the junction contained 13 bases not matched to a gene. The CDR3 totals 16 residues. The CDR3 loop is CASSPLRTGSVYGYTF. The CDR3 DNA follows: TGTGCCAGCAGTCCCCTGAGGACAGGGTCTGTTTATGGCTACACCTTC.